The rows below give T cell receptor beta chains drawn from one sample of a study of T cell responses to AZD1222 COVID-19 vaccine. The assay was immunoSEQ multiplex PCR, and TCRdb's table has in-frame clones only and misses some. The top ten hold 6% to 8% of the sample, which has approximately 170,000 clones, 80% to 90% seen once. The sample in question was peripheral blood, obtained on day 0 of AZD1222 vaccination. These receptors were collected from an adult in good health. The CDR3 runs from the conserved cysteine through the conserved F or W. The D gene is left open where the match is weak. Size tells how often a clone was seen (once, few, many) or the class of an expanded clone, and some rows leave it out.

cdr3_nt	cdr3_aa	cdr3_length	d_call	clone_size	v_call	j_call
TGTGCCAGCAGCTTAGGACAGGGGTCCCCCTACGAGCAGTACTTC	CASSLGQGSPYEQYF	15	TRBD1	NA	TRBV7-8	TRBJ2-7
TGTGCCAGCAGCACCCCCTCTCAGCCCCAGCATTTT	CASSTPSQPQHF	12	NA	NA	TRBV11-2	TRBJ1-5
TGTGCCAGCAGCCGGGACTTTTCTGAAGCTTTCTTT	CASSRDFSEAFF	12	NA	NA	TRBV7-9	TRBJ1-1
TGTGCCAGCAGTCCCGGGACGGTAGAGACCCAGTACTTC	CASSPGTVETQYF	13	NA	NA	TRBV7-2	TRBJ2-5
TGCGCCAGCAGCTTGGGGACCGGGACGGTAGATGAAAAACTGTTTTTT	CASSLGTGTVDEKLFF	16	NA	once	TRBV5-1	TRBJ1-4
TGTGCCAGCAGCCCTGGACAGGCTTCCTACGAGCAGTACTTC	CASSPGQASYEQYF	14	TRBD1	once	TRBV3-1/TRBV3-2	TRBJ2-7
TGTGCCAGCAGTTTCGACAGGGGGACTGAAGCTTTCTTT	CASSFDRGTEAFF	13	TRBD1	once	TRBV6-6	TRBJ1-1
TGTGCCAGTAGTATGGGGGTAGGGACAAGCTACGAGCAGTACTTC	CASSMGVGTSYEQYF	15	NA	once	TRBV19	TRBJ2-7
TGTGCCAGCAGCCGCTCGAGGGACAGTAACATGAACACTGAAGCTTTCTTT	CASSRSRDSNMNTEAFF	17	TRBD1	NA	TRBV7-2	TRBJ1-1
TGTGCCAGCAGCTTAGATACCCGGGAGCAGTTCTTC	CASSLDTREQFF	12	NA	NA	TRBV7-3	TRBJ2-1
TGTGCCAGCAGCCAATTTCGGACTAGCGGGAAGCACAATGAGCAGTTCTTC	CASSQFRTSGKHNEQFF	17	TRBD2	NA	TRBV14	TRBJ2-1
TGTGCCAGCAGTTTACCGGGGATGGGGAATCAGCCCCAGCATTTT	CASSLPGMGNQPQHF	15	NA	few	TRBV28	TRBJ1-5
TGTGCCAGCAGCTTAAGTTCCGGGACAGCCTACGAGCAGTACTTC	CASSLSSGTAYEQYF	15	TRBD1	NA	TRBV11-3	TRBJ2-7
TGTGCCAGCAGCTTGGGGGCTAGCGGGGGAAACACAGATACGCAGTATTTT	CASSLGASGGNTDTQYF	17	TRBD2	NA	TRBV5-8	TRBJ2-3
TGTGCCAGCAGTGCTAAACTACAGGCTTACACTGAAGCTTTCTTT	CASSAKLQAYTEAFF	15	NA	few	TRBV27	TRBJ1-1
TGTGCCAGCAGCCAATTTTCGGGTCAGCCCCAGCATTTT	CASSQFSGQPQHF	13	NA	NA	TRBV3-1/TRBV3-2	TRBJ1-5
TGTGCCAGCAGCGTCCAGGGAACACAAACCGGGGAGCTGTTTTTT	CASSVQGTQTGELFF	15	NA	NA	TRBV9	TRBJ2-2
TGTGCCAGCAGCGGGGACAGAGCTGGAAACACCATATATTTT	CASSGDRAGNTIYF	14	TRBD1	NA	TRBV5-4	TRBJ1-3
TGTGCCAGCAGCCCCCAGGGGCAGGGACGATCGCATGAGCAGTTCTTC	CASSPQGQGRSHEQFF	16	NA	NA	TRBV13	TRBJ2-1
TGTGCCAGCAGTTTTTTACAGACCTACGAGCAGTACTTC	CASSFLQTYEQYF	13	NA	NA	TRBV12-3/TRBV12-4	TRBJ2-7
TGTGCTAGTGCTACCCGGACAGGGTTAGAGACCCAGTACTTC	CASATRTGLETQYF	14	TRBD1	NA	TRBV12-5	TRBJ2-5